This T cell receptor beta chain was captured in a study of T cell changes during pregnancy in multiple sclerosis. Sequencing was performed with immunoSEQ multiplex PCR; in TCRdb, only in-frame clones are kept and a portion is missing. The sample gives about 13,000 clones, roughly 90% of which show up once; around an eighth is in the top ten. The germline V gene has CDR1 PRHDT and CDR2 FYEKMQ (reference sequence). The CDR3 length is 14 residues. V lost 3 bases, J lost 3 bases, and 2 bases stayed unmatched. This chain joins TRBV13 and TRBJ2-3; 8 positions agree with TRBD2. The specimen was CD8+ T cells from peripheral blood mononuclear cells, collected after pregnancy. The receptor comes from a female donor in good health, enrolled as a control in a pregnancy study. CDR3 DNA: TGTGCCAGCAGCTTTAGCGGGGAGACAGATACGCAGTATTTT. The encoded protein is CASSFSGETDTQYF.